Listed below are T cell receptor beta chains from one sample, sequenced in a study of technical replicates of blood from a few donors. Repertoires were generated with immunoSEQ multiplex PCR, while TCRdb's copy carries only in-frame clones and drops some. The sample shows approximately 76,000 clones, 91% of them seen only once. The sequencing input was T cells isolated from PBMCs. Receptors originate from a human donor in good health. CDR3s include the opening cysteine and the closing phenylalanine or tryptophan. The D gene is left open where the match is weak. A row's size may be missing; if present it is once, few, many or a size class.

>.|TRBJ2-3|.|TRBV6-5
TGTGCCAGCAGTTACAGGCAGGGGACAGATACGCAGTATTTT
CASSYRQGTDTQYF
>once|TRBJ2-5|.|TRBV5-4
TGTGCCAGCAGTCAGTACGACACCGTCCACTTC
CASSQYDTVHF
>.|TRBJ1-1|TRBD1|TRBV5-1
TGCGCCAGCAGCTCACTAACAGGGGGGAACACTGAAGCTTTCTTT
CASSSLTGGNTEAFF
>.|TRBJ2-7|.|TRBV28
TGTGCCAGCAGTCGACAGACTTACGAGCAGTACTTC
CASSRQTYEQYF
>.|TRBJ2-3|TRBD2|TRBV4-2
TGTGCCAGCAGCCAAGATCCCCATTCCGGACTAGCGGGAGGGCCCACAGATACGCAGTATTTT
CASSQDPHSGLAGGPTDTQYF
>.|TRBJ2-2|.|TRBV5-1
TGCGCCAGCAGCTTGGGGAGGGCGGATACCGGGGAGCTGTTTTTT
CASSLGRADTGELFF
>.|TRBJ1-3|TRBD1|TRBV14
TGTGCCAGCAGCCTGACAGGGGTACCTGGAAACACCATATATTTT
CASSLTGVPGNTIYF
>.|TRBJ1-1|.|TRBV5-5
TGTGCCAGCACCCCTACAGGGCTTTGGGACACTGAAGCTTTCTTT
CASTPTGLWDTEAFF
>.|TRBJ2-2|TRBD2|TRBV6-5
TGTGCCAGCAGTCGCCTAGCGGGGGTAACCGGGGAGCTGTTTTTT
CASSRLAGVTGELFF
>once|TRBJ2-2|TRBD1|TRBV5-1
TGCGCCAGCAGCGCGACAGGGGAGAGTAACACCGGGGAGCTGTTTTTT
CASSATGESNTGELFF
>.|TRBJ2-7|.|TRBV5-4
TGTGCCAGCAGCCCCCCCACCGGGGTCGGGGGGCACTACGAGCAGTACTTC
CASSPPTGVGGHYEQYF
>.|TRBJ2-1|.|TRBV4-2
TGTGCCAGCAGCCAATTGCGGGAAGAGGGGTACAATGAGCAGTTCTTC
CASSQLREEGYNEQFF
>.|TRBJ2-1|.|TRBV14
TGTGCCAGCAGCCAGTTGCGGGGTTACAATGAGCAGTTCTTC
CASSQLRGYNEQFF
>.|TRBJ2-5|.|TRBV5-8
TGTGCCAGCAGCTTGCGGGGGCAAGAGACCCAGTACTTC
CASSLRGQETQYF
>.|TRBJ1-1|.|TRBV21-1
TGTGCCAGCAGCAAAGACAGGGGGCTCCTGAACACTGAAGCTTTCTTT
CASSKDRGLLNTEAFF
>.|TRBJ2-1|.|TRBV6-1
TGTGCCAGCAGTGAATACTGGCAGGGGACCCACAATGAGCAGTTCTTC
CASSEYWQGTHNEQFF
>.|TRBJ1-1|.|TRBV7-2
TGTGCCAGCAGCTTAGGGGCAGCCCCCATGAACACTGAAGCTTTCTTT
CASSLGAAPMNTEAFF
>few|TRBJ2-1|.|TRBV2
TGTGCCAGCAGTTACGACTGGAATGAGCAGTTCTTC
CASSYDWNEQFF
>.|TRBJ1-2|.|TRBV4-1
TGCGCCAGCAGCCAAGTGTTGCTGTGGCAGACATCCTATGGCTACACCTTC
CASSQVLLWQTSYGYTF
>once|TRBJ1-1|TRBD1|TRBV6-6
TGTGCCAGCAGGGGTCTTACAGGGGTGAACACTGAAGCTTTCTTT
CASRGLTGVNTEAFF
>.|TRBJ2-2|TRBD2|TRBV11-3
TGTGCCAGCAGCCCTAGCGGGGGAAACACCGGGGAGCTGTTTTTT
CASSPSGGNTGELFF
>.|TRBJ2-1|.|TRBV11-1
TGTGCCAGCAGCTTACATCCAGGGGTGGATGAGCAGTTCTTC
CASSLHPGVDEQFF
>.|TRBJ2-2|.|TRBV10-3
TGTGCCATCAGTGACCCTAGAGGGACCGGGGAGCTGTTTTTT
CAISDPRGTGELFF
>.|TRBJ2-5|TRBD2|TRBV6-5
TGTGCCAGCGCCCTAGCGGGAGTTGTGGAGACCCAGTACTTC
CASALAGVVETQYF
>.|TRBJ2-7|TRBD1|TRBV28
TGTGCCAGCAGTCTCCCTGGGACAGCCGACGAGCAGTACTTC
CASSLPGTADEQYF
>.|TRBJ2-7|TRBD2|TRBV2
TGTGCCAACTTCCTCCGGGGGGGGAGGGCCAGGTACGAGCAGTACTTC
CANFLRGGRARYEQYF
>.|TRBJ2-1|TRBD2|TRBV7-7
TGTGCTAGCAGCTTAGCGGGAGGGAGCGATGAGCAGTTCTTC
CASSLAGGSDEQFF
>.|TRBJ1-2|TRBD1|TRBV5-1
TGCGCCAGCAGCTTAGGACAGGGGGGGAGAGGCTACACCTTC
CASSLGQGGRGYTF
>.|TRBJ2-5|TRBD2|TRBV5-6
TGTGCCAGCAGCTTGTTGGGGGGGGTATACCAAGAGACCCAGTACTTC
CASSLLGGVYQETQYF
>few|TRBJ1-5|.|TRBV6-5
TGTGCCAGCAGCCCCTATAGCAATCAGCCCCAGCATTTT
CASSPYSNQPQHF
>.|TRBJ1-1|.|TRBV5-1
TGCGCCAGCAGCTTGCGTACGGGGAACACTGAAGCTTTCTTT
CASSLRTGNTEAFF
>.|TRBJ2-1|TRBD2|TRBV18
TGTGCCAGCTCACCTCAAAGAGGAGCGGGGGGCAATGAGCAGTTCTTC
CASSPQRGAGGNEQFF
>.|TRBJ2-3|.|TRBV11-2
TGTGCCAGCAGAGAAAAACGGGGGGCCTTCACAGATACGCAGTATTTT
CASREKRGAFTDTQYF
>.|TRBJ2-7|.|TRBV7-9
TGTGCCAGCAGCTTTGAGAGCGAGCAGTACTTC
CASSFESEQYF
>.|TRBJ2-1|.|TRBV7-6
TGTGCCAGCAGCCAAAACAGTGCCAGCTCCTACAATGAGCAGTTCTTC
CASSQNSASSYNEQFF
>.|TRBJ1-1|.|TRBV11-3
TGTGCCAGCAGCGTTCGGGGTGACGCTTTCTTT
CASSVRGDAFF
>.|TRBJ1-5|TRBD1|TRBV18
TGTGCCAGCTCACCACGGGACAGGGCTAGCAATCAGCCCCAGCATTTT
CASSPRDRASNQPQHF
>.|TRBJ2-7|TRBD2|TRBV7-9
TGTGCCACAGCGGGGCCGACGGAGCACTACGAGCAGTACTTC
CATAGPTEHYEQYF
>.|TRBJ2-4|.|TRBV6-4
TGTGCCAGCAGTGGGCAATCTTACTTC
CASSGQSYF
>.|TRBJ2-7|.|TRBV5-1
TGCGCCAGCAGGCCTCAGGTAACCTACGAGCAGTACTTC
CASRPQVTYEQYF
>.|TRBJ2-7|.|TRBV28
TGTGCCAGCAGACAGGGCCAGAGCTCCTACGAGCAGTACTTC
CASRQGQSSYEQYF
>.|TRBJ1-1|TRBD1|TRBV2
TGTGCCAGCAGTGAAGGGGGACAGGGGGTGAACACTGAAGCTTTCTTT
CASSEGGQGVNTEAFF
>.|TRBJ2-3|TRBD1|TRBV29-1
TGCAGCGTCCTCCGGACAGGGGGCTCAGATACGCAGTATTTT
CSVLRTGGSDTQYF
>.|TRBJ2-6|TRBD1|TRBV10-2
TGCGCCACCTCCGTACAGGGGGCTGGGGCCAACGTCCTGACTTTC
CATSVQGAGANVLTF
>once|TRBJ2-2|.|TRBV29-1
TGCAGCGTTGAAGACCTGGAGACCGGGGAGCTGTTTTTT
CSVEDLETGELFF
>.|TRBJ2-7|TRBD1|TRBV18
TGTGCCAGCTCATCCCCGGGACAGCCCTACGAGCAGTACTTC
CASSSPGQPYEQYF
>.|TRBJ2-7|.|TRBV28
TGTGCCAGCAGAGGGGACACAGGAGGTTCCTACGAGCAGTACTTC
CASRGDTGGSYEQYF
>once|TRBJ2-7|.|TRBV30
TGTGCCTGGAGTGAGGAGGGTAGACCCGTGGAGCAGTACTTC
CAWSEEGRPVEQYF
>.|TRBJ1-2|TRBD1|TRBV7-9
TGTGCCAGCAGCCCCGGAAGGGACAGCTATGGCTACACCTTC
CASSPGRDSYGYTF
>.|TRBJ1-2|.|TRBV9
TGTGCCAGCAGACTGGACACCAGCTACACCTTC
CASRLDTSYTF
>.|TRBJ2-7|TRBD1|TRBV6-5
TGTGCCAGCAGTTACCTCGACAGGGGGTGGGCCTACGAGCAGTACTTC
CASSYLDRGWAYEQYF
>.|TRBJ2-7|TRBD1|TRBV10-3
TGTGCCATCAGTGAGTCGACAGTCCCGGGACAGGACTACGAGCAGTACTTC
CAISESTVPGQDYEQYF
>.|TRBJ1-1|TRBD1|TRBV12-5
TGTGCTAGTGGTTTTTCAACGGCGAACAGGGGGCGGAACACTGAAGCTTTCTTT
CASGFSTANRGRNTEAFF
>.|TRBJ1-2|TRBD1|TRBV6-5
TGTGCCAGCAGATACACAGGGGATTACTATGGCTACACCTTC
CASRYTGDYYGYTF
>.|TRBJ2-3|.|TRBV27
TGTGCCAGCAGTTTGATAAACTCCCCTTCAGATACGCAGTATTTT
CASSLINSPSDTQYF
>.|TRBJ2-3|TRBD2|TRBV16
TGTGCCAGCAGCCAATCATTGGGGACTAGCGGGAGGACTACCACCCGCACAGATACGCAGTATTTT
CASSQSLGTSGRTTTRTDTQYF
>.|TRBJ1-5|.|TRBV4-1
TGCGCCAGCAATATTCAGGTTACAGCCGACAATCAGCCCCAGCATTTT
CASNIQVTADNQPQHF
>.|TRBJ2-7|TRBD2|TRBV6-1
TGTGCCAGCAGAAGAGCGGGAGAAGGCTACGAGCAGTACTTC
CASRRAGEGYEQYF